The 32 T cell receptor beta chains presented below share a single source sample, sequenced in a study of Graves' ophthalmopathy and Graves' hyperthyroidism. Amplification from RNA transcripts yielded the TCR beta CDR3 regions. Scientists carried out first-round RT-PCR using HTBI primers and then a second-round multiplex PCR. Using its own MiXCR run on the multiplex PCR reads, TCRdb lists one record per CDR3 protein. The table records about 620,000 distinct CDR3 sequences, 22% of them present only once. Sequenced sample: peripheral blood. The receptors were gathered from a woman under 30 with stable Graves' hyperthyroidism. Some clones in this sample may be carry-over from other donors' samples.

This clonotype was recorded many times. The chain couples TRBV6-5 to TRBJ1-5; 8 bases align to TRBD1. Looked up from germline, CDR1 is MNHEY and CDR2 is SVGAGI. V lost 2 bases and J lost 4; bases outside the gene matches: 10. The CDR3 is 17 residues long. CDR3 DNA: TGTGCCAGCAGTTACACCTCTGGGGACAGGAAAAATCAGCCCCAGCATTTT. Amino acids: CASSYTSGDRKNQPQHF.

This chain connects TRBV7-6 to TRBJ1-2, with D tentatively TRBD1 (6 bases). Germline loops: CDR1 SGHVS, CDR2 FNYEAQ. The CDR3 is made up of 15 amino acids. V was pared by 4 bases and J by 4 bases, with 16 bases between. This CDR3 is CASSSVTGQFYGYTF. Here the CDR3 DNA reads TGTGCCAGCAGCTCAGTGACAGGCCAGTTCTATGGCTACACCTTC.

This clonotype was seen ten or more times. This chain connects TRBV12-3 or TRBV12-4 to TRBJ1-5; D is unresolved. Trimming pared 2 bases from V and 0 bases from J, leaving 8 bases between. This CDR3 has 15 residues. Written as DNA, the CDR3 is TGTGCCAGCAGTTTAATAGGGAGTAGCAATCAGCCCCAGCATTTT. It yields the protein CASSLIGSSNQPQHF.

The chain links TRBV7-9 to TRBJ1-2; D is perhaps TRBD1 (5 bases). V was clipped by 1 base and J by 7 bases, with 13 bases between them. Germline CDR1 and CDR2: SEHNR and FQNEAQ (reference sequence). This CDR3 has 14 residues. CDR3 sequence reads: CASSLEAGPGGYTF. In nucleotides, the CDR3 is TGTGCCAGCAGCTTAGAGGCAGGGCCGGGTGGCTACACCTTC.

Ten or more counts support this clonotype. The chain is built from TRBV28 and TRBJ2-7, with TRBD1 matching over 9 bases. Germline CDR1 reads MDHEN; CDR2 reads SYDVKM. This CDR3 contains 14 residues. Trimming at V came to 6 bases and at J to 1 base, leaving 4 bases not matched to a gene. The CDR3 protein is CASRDRGSSYEQYF. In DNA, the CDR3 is TGTGCCAGCAGGGACAGGGGCTCTTCCTACGAGCAGTACTTC.

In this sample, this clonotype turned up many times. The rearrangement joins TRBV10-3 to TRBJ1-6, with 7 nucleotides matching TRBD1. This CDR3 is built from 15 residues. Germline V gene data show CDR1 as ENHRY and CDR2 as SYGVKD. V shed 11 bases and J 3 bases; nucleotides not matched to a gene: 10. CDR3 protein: CAATGSLNYNSPLHF. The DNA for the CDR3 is TGTGCCGCGACAGGGTCCTTAAACTATAATTCACCCCTCCACTTT.

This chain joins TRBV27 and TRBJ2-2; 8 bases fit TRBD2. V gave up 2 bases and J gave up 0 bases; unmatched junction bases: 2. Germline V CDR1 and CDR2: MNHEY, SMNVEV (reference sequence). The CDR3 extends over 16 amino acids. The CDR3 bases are TGTGCCAGCAGTTTACAGACTAGCGCGAACACCGGGGAGCTGTTTTTT. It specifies CASSLQTSANTGELFF.

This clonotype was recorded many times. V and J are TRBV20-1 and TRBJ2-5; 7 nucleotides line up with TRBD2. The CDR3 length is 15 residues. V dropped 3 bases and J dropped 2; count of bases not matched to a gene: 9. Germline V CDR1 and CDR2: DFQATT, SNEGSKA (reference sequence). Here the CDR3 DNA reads TGCAGTGCTAGCGGGGTAGCGGGCCCTCAAGAGACCCAGTACTTC. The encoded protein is CSASGVAGPQETQYF.

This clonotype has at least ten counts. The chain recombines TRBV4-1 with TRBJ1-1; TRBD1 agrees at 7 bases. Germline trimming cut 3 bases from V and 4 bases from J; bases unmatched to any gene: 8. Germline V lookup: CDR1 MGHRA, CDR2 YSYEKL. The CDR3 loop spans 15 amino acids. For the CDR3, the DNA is TGCGCCAGCAGCCATTTAGACAGGGCTGGCACTGAAGCTTTCTTT. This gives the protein CASSHLDRAGTEAFF.

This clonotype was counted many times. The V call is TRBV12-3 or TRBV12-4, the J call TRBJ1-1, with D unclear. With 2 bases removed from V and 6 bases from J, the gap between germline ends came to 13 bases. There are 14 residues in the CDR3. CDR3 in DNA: TGTGCCAGCAGTTTAAATTACCCCCTGTCTGAAGCTTTCTTT. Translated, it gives CASSLNYPLSEAFF.

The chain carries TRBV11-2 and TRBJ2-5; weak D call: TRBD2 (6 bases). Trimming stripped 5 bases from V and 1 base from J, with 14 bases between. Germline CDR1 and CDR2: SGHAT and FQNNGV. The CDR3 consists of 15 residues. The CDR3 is CASSRRVRLQETQYF. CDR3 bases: TGTGCCAGCAGCCGGAGGGTCCGCCTCCAAGAGACCCAGTACTTC.

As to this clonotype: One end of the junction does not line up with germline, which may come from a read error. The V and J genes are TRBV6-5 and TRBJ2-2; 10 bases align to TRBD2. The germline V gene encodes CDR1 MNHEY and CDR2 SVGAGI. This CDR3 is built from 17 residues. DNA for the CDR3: TGTGCCAGCAGTTTGCGAGCGGGGGGGCTGATCACCGGGGATCTGTTTTTT. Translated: CASSLRAGGLITGDLFF.

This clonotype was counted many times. The DNA for the CDR3 is TGTGCCAGTAGACCTCAGTATTACAATCAGCCCCAGCATTTT. It encodes CASRPQYYNQPQHF. The rearrangement uses TRBV19 and TRBJ1-5; unclear D gene. CDR1 and CDR2 (germline): LNHDA, SQIVND (reference sequence). V was pared by 6 bases and J by 3 bases, with 12 bases between. The CDR3 sequence is 14 residues long. Full variable domain (missing parts from reference TRBV19 and TRBJ1-5): DGGITQSPKYLFRKEGQNVTLSCEQNLNHDAMYWYRQDPGQGLRLIYYSQIVNDFQKGDIAEGYSVSREKKESFPLTVTSAQKNPTAFYLCASRPQYYNQPQHFGDGTRLSIL.

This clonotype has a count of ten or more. Here the CDR3 DNA reads TGTGCCAGCAGTGCTGGACAGGGAGTCAATCAGCCCCAGCATTTT. Translating it yields CASSAGQGVNQPQHF. This chain links TRBV12-3 or TRBV12-4 with TRBJ1-5; TRBD1 matches at 8 bases. The CDR3 sequence is 15 residues long. V trimming: 5 bases; J trimming: 3 bases; junction bases outside the gene matches: 6.

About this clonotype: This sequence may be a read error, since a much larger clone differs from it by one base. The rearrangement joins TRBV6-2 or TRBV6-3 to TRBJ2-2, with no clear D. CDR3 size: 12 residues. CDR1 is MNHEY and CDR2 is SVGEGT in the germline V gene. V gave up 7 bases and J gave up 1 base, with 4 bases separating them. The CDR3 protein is CASTKNTGELFF. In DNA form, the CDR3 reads TGTGCCAGCACCAAGAACACCGGGGAGCTGTTTTTT.

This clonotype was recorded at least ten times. As DNA, the CDR3 is TGTGCCAGCAGCATGCGCCAGGGTAACTATGGCTACACCTTC. Translated: CASSMRQGNYGYTF. The genes are TRBV7-2 and TRBJ1-2; weak D call: TRBD1 (5 bases). The CDR3 runs 14 residues. Germline loops: CDR1 SGHTA, CDR2 FQGNSA. V gave up 5 bases and J gave up 1 base, with 11 bases separating them.

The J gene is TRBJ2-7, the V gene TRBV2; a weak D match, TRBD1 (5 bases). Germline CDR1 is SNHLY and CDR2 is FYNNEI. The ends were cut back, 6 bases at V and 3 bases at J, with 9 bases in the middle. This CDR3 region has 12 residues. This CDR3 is CASSVRVYEQYF. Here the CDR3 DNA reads TGTGCCAGCAGCGTCAGGGTCTACGAGCAGTACTTC.

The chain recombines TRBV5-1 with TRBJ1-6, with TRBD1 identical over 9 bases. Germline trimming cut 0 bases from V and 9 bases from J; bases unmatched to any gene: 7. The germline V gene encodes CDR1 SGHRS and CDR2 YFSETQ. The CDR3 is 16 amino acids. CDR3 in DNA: TGCGCCAGCAGCTTGGCCCGGGACAGGGTTGCTTCACCCCTCCACTTT. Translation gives CASSLARDRVASPLHF.

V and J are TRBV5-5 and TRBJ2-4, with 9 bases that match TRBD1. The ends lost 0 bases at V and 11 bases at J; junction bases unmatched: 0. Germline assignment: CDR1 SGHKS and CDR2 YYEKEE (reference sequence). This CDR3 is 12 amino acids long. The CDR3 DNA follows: TGTGCCAGCAGCTTGGGACAGGGGGTTCAGTACTTC. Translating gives CASSLGQGVQYF.

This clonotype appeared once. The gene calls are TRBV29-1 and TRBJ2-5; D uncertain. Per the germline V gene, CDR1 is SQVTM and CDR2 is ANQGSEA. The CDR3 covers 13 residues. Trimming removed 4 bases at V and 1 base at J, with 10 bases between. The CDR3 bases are TGCAGCGTTGCGGCAGCTTTCCAAGAGACCCAGTACTTC. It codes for CSVAAAFQETQYF.

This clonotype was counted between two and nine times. CDR3 loop: CASSGGRDIQYF. The CDR3 DNA sequence: TGTGCCAGCAGTGGAGGCCGGGACATTCAGTACTTC. This sequence joins TRBV6-1 and TRBJ2-4; D remains ambiguous. The V end lost 4 bases, the J end lost 8 bases, and 9 bases lay between the germline ends. The CDR3 is made up of 12 amino acids. Germline-derived CDR1 and CDR2 are MNHNS and SASEGT.

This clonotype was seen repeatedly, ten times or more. The CDR3 bases are TGTGCCAGCAGTTTATGGGACAAGGGGAACACTGAAGCTTTCTTT. Translating it yields CASSLWDKGNTEAFF. The rearrangement links TRBV27 to TRBJ1-1, with D perhaps matching TRBD1 (6 bases). Trimming removed 1 base from V and 1 base from J, with 10 bases in between. The CDR3 is made up of 15 amino acids. CDR1 and CDR2 (germline): MNHEY, SMNVEV (reference sequence).

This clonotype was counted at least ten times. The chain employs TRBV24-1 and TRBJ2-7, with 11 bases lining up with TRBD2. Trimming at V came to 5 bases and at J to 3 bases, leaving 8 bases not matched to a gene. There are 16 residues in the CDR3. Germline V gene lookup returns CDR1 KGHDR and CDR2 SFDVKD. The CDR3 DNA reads TGTGCCACCAGTGGGGAAATAGCGGGAGGGAGCTACGAGCAGTACTTC. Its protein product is CATSGEIAGGSYEQYF.

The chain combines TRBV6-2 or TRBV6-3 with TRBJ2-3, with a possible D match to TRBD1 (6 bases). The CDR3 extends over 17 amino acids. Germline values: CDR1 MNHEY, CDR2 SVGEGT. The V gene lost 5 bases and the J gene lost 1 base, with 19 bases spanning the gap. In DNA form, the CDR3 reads TGTGCCAGCAGTCCCCCGGGCGGCAGGGGCCGCACAGATACGCAGTATTTT. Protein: CASSPPGGRGRTDTQYF.

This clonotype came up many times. Here the CDR3 reads CASSDGTGSYEQYF. The DNA for the CDR3 is TGCGCCAGCAGCGACGGGACAGGGTCCTACGAGCAGTACTTC. The chain uses TRBV5-1 and TRBJ2-7; 9 positions agree with TRBD1. J was trimmed by 1 base and V by 4 bases; bases with no gene match: 3. This CDR3 is 14 amino acids long. The germline V gene has CDR1 SGHRS and CDR2 YFSETQ.

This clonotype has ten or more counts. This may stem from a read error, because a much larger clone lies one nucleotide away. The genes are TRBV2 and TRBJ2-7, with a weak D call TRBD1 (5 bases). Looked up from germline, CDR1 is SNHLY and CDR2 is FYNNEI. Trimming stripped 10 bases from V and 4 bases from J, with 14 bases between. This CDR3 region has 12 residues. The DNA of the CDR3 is TGTGCCAACAGGCTATACAGATACGAGCAGTACTTC. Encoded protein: CANRLYRYEQYF.

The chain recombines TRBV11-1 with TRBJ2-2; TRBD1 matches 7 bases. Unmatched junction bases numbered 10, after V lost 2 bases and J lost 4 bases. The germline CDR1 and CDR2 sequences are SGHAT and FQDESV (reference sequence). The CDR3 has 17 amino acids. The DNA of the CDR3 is TGTGCCAGCAGCTTAACCCTCCTGACAGGGCCCACCGGGGAGCTGTTTTTT. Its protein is CASSLTLLTGPTGELFF.

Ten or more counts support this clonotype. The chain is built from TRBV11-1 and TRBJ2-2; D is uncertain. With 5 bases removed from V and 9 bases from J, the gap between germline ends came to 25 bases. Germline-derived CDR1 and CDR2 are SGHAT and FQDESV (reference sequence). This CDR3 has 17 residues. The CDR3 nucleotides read TGTGCCAGCAGCGGGTCTCGTCGTCAGGACGGTCCCAGGGAGCTGTTTTTT. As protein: CASSGSRRQDGPRELFF. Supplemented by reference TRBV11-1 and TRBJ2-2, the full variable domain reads EAEVAQSPRYKITEKSQAVAFWCDPISGHATLYWYRQILGQGPELLVQFQDESVVDDSQLPKDRFSAERLKGVDSTLKIQPAELGDSAMYLCASSGSRRQDGPRELFFGEGSRLTVL.

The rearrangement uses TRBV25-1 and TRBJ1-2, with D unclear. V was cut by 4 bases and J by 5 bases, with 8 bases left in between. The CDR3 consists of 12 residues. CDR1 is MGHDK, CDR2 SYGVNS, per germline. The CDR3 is CASSAPVYGYTF. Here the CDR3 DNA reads TGTGCCAGCAGTGCGCCAGTGTATGGCTACACCTTC.

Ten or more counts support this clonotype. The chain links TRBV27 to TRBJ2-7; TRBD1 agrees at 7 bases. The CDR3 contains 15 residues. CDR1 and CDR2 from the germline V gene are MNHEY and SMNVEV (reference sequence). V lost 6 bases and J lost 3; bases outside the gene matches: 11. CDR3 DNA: TGTGCCAGCAGAAGTCCAGCCGGGACAGACTACGAGCAGTACTTC. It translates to CASRSPAGTDYEQYF.

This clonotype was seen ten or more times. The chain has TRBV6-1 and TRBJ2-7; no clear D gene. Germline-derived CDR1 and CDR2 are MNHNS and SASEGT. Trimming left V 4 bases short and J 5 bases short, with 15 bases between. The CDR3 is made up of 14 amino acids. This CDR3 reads CASSGTVFRDEQYF. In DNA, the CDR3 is TGTGCCAGCAGTGGGACCGTTTTTCGGGACGAGCAGTACTTC.

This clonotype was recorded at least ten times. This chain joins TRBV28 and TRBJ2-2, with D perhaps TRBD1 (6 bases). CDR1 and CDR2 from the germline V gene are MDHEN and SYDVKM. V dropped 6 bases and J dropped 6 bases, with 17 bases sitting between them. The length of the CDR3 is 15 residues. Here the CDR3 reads CASSLPNQGPGELFF. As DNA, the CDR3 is TGTGCCAGCAGCCTACCCAACCAGGGGCCCGGGGAGCTGTTTTTT.